The clone carrying this T cell receptor beta chain has more than one count but fewer than ten. Its antigen is as yet unknown. Germline V gene sequence: CDR1 SGHTA, CDR2 FQGNSA. This CDR3 is 15 amino acids long. Trimming left V 6 bases short and J 2 bases short, with 17 bases between. This sample stems from a study of T cell repertoires in cytomegalovirus infection. Study overall: Peptides in the study included HLA-C-restricted and HLA-B-restricted CMV epitopes. Through public TCR beta signatures, both CMV infection and matching HLA type were indicated. General study findings and limits: In two of eight donors, the top clonotype was HLA-C-restricted CMV-specific.

TCRdb re-called the reads with MiXCR, one entry per CDR3 protein. The sample has about 570,000 distinct CDR3 sequences, 40% seen once; the top ten hold more than 40%. Material: cultured PBMCs, obtained from culture after CMV antigen stimulation. This TCR was sampled from a human donor in good health (CMV status not recorded). Some clones in this sample may be carry-over from other donors' samples. The V gene is TRBV7-2, the J gene TRBJ2-7; D is perhaps TRBD1 (8 bases). In DNA, the CDR3 is TGTGCCAGCAGACGCACAGGGGGGGGCGCCTACGAGCAGTACTTC. Encoded protein: CASRRTGGGAYEQYF.